The next 18 T cell receptor beta chains were all read from a single sample in a study of blood T cell repertoires in COVID-19. Assay: immunoSEQ multiplex PCR; the TCRdb copy retains only in-frame clones and omits some. The profile shows some 190,000 clones, 88% of them singletons. Sequenced sample: peripheral blood. Receptor source: a young man with active or convalescent COVID-19.

The chain recombines TRBV9 with TRBJ2-2; TRBD1 matches 9 bases. This CDR3 has 15 residues. Germline V gene data show CDR1 as SGDLS and CDR2 as YYNGEE. Trimming cost V 3 bases and J 5 bases; bases outside gene matches: 5. CDR3: CASSGRQGVTGELFF. CDR3 sequence (DNA): TGTGCCAGCAGCGGGAGACAGGGGGTAACCGGGGAGCTGTTTTTT.

The V gene is TRBV6-2 or TRBV6-3, the J gene TRBJ2-7; weak D call: TRBD2 (6 bases). The germline V and J ends were trimmed by 0 bases and 3 bases, with 24 bases remaining between them. This CDR3 is built from 19 residues. The germline gives CDR1 MNHEY, CDR2 SVGEGT. The CDR3 spells CASSYSTVKVGLRDYEQYF. The CDR3 nucleotides are TGTGCCAGCAGTTACTCGACGGTCAAAGTGGGACTTCGGGACTACGAGCAGTACTTC.

The rearrangement links TRBV5-1 to TRBJ1-6, with 8 bases that match TRBD1. V dropped 2 bases and J dropped 5; count of bases not matched to a gene: 0. Germline V gene data show CDR1 as SGHRS and CDR2 as YFSETQ. The CDR3 contains 14 residues. CDR3 loop: CASSLQGDNSPLHF. DNA for the CDR3: TGCGCCAGCAGCTTACAGGGGGATAATTCACCCCTCCACTTT.

The J gene is TRBJ1-2, the V gene TRBV19; 7 nucleotides line up with TRBD1. CDR1 is LNHDA and CDR2 is SQIVND in the germline V gene (reference sequence). Trimming at V came to 5 bases and at J to 1 base, leaving 10 bases not matched to a gene. This CDR3 has 16 amino acids. The chain's CDR3 is CASSAYRTGDNYGYTF. As DNA, the CDR3 is TGTGCCAGTAGTGCCTACCGGACAGGAGATAACTATGGCTACACCTTC.

This chain uses TRBV7-3 with TRBJ2-1; D perhaps matches TRBD2 (6 bases). This CDR3 region has 14 residues. Germline V CDR1 and CDR2: SGHTA, FQGTGA. V gave up 3 bases and J gave up 4 bases, with 10 bases separating them. CDR3: CASSLAGRYNEQFF. The CDR3 bases are TGTGCCAGCAGCTTGGCGGGGAGATACAATGAGCAGTTCTTC. The whole variable domain, remainder taken from reference TRBV7-3 and TRBJ2-1, is GAGVSQTPSNKVTEKGKYVELRCDPISGHTALYWYRQSLGQGPEFLIYFQGTGAADDSGLPNDRFFAVRPEGSVSTLKIQRTERGDSAVYLCASSLAGRYNEQFFGPGTRLTVL.

The sample holds one count of this clone. CDR3 in DNA: TGTGCCAGTAGGCCCCCAAGGGTAGCGGGTCAGCCCCAGCATTTT. Protein: CASRPPRVAGQPQHF. The chain recombines TRBV19 with TRBJ1-5; D uncertain. The length of the CDR3 is 15 residues. The V gene's germline CDR1 is LNHDA and CDR2 SQIVND (reference sequence). The V and J ends lost 6 bases and 6 bases respectively, with 18 bases between them.

This chain connects TRBV3-1 (or the pseudogene TRBV3-2) to TRBJ2-7; weak D call: TRBD1 (6 bases). V gave up 2 bases and J gave up 3 bases, with 14 bases separating them. Per the germline V gene, CDR1 is LGHDT and CDR2 is YNNKEL (reference sequence). CDR3 length: 15 residues. The CDR3 bases are TGTGCCAGCAGCCAATGGGGACAAATTAGCTACGAGCAGTACTTC. Amino acids: CASSQWGQISYEQYF.

The chain combines TRBV27 with TRBJ2-1; TRBD2 agrees at 11 bases. Germline-derived CDR1 and CDR2 are MNHEY and SMNVEV (reference sequence). The trim removed 3 bases at V and 6 bases at J, leaving 25 bases unmatched. The CDR3 length is 22 residues. The CDR3 bases are TGTGCCAGCAGTTTTTGGGCCCCAAACAGGGGACAACTAGCGGGAGTCGCCAATGAGCAGTTCTTC. Its protein product is CASSFWAPNRGQLAGVANEQFF.

The V call is TRBV6-6, the J call TRBJ1-2, with 8 nucleotides matching TRBD1. There are 13 residues in the CDR3. The junction had 6 bases not matched to a gene; V was cut back by 5 bases and J by 7 bases. CDR1 and CDR2 from the germline V gene are MNHNY and SVGAGI (reference sequence). CDR3 in DNA: TGTGCCAGCAGTCCGGACAGGGTCTTTGGCTACACCTTC. As protein: CASSPDRVFGYTF.

This clone was observed once. This rearrangement joins TRBV11-2 to TRBJ2-7; 9 bases are shared with TRBD2. With 0 bases clipped from V and 0 bases from J, the junction kept 6 bases outside the gene matches. This CDR3 has 17 amino acids. Germline V CDR1 and CDR2: SGHAT, FQNNGV. The CDR3 DNA reads TGTGCCAGCAGCTTAGATGGTTCTAGCGGGAACTCCTACGAGCAGTACTTC. Its protein is CASSLDGSSGNSYEQYF.

The chain employs TRBV5-4 and TRBJ2-1, with 12 bases identical to TRBD2. Germline V lookup: CDR1 SGHNT, CDR2 YYREEE (reference sequence). The CDR3 is 15 residues long. V was pared by 0 bases and J by 7 bases, with 2 bases of the junction left unmatched. The CDR3 DNA sequence: TGTGCCAGCAGCTTGGCTAGCGGGAGGGTAAATGAGCAGTTCTTC. Its translation is CASSLASGRVNEQFF.

V and J are TRBV24-1 and TRBJ2-1, with 8 bases identical to TRBD2. The CDR3 spans 19 residues. The ends lost 0 bases at V and 2 bases at J; junction bases unmatched: 11. Per germline, CDR1 KGHDR and CDR2 SFDVKD. CDR3: CATSDLLGRADFPYNEQFF. The CDR3 DNA follows: TGTGCCACCAGTGATTTGCTCGGGAGGGCTGACTTTCCCTACAATGAGCAGTTCTTC.

The V gene is TRBV5-5, the J gene TRBJ1-3; unclear D gene. Trimming took 4 bases from V and 1 from J, leaving 24 bases between them. The CDR3 extends over 19 amino acids. Germline V gene data show CDR1 as SGHKS and CDR2 as YYEKEE (reference sequence). In nucleotides, the CDR3 is TGTGCCAGCAGCCAATATCCACAGCTTGACCTCATTTCTGGAAACACCATATATTTT. Protein sequence: CASSQYPQLDLISGNTIYF.

The chain combines TRBV27 with TRBJ2-1; the match to TRBD1 covers 10 bases. Germline CDR1 and CDR2: MNHEY and SMNVEV (reference sequence). J was trimmed by 2 bases and V by 5 bases; bases with no gene match: 12. This CDR3 has 18 amino acids. CDR3 nucleotides: TGTGCCAGCAGTCAACAACCGGCTGGGACAGGGGCCTACAATGAGCAGTTCTTC. Protein sequence: CASSQQPAGTGAYNEQFF.

The chain joins TRBV29-1 to TRBJ2-3; 7 bases line up with TRBD1. This CDR3 is 14 amino acids long. CDR1 and CDR2 (germline): SQVTM, ANQGSEA. J gave up 0 bases and V 4 bases, and 4 bases lay outside the gene matches. The CDR3 bases are TGCAGCGTTGCCGGGACAGTGAGCACAGATACGCAGTATTTT. This encodes CSVAGTVSTDTQYF.

This clone was observed a single time. The chain links TRBV30 to TRBJ2-7, with 8 bases matching TRBD1. The CDR3 runs to 14 residues. Looked up from germline, CDR1 is GTSNPN and CDR2 is SVGIG (reference sequence). V trimming: 2 bases; J trimming: 3 bases; junction bases outside the gene matches: 6. DNA of the CDR3: TGTGCCTGGAGTAGAGCAGGGGGCAGCTACGAGCAGTACTTC. Protein product: CAWSRAGGSYEQYF.

This clone was observed once. J is TRBJ2-1 and V is TRBV7-2; 13 nucleotides align to TRBD2. Trimming took 6 bases from V and 0 from J; bases not matched to a gene: 8. The germline CDR1 and CDR2 sequences are SGHTA and FQGNSA. The CDR3 is 18 amino acids. This CDR3 reads CASRKLAGGLSSYNEQFF. The CDR3 region has the DNA TGTGCCAGCAGGAAACTAGCGGGAGGGTTAAGCTCCTACAATGAGCAGTTCTTC.

The J gene is TRBJ2-7, the V gene TRBV7-2; 10 positions agree with TRBD2. CDR1 is SGHTA and CDR2 is FQGNSA in the germline V gene. CDR3 size: 13 residues. V gave up 4 bases and J gave up 4 bases; unmatched junction bases: 1. Here the CDR3 reads CASSSSGSYEQYF. The CDR3 DNA sequence: TGTGCCAGCAGCTCTAGCGGGAGTTACGAGCAGTACTTC. The full variable domain, rest sourced from reference TRBV7-2 and TRBJ2-7, is GAGVSQSPSNKVTEKGKDVELRCDPISGHTALYWYRQSLGQGLEFLIYFQGNSAPDKSGLPSDRFSAERTGGSVSTLTIQRTQQEDSAVYLCASSSSGSYEQYFGPGTRLTVT.